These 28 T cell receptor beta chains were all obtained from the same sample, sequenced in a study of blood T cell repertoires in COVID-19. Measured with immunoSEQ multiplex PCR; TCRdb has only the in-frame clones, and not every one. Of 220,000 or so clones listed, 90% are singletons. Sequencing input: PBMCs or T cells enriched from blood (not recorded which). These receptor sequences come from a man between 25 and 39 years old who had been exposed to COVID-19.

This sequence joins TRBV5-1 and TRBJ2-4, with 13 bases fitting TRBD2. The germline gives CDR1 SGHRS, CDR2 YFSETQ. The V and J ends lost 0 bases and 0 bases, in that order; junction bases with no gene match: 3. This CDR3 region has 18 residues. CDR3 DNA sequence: TGCGCCAGCAGCTTGGAGGGACTAGCGGGAAAAGCCAAAAACATTCAGTACTTC. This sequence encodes CASSLEGLAGKAKNIQYF.

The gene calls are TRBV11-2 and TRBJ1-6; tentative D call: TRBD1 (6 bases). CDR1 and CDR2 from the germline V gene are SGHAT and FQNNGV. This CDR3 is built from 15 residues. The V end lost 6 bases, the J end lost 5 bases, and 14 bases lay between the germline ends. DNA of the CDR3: TGTGCCAGCAGGATCGGGACACGTAATAATTCACCCCTCCACTTT. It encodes CASRIGTRNNSPLHF.

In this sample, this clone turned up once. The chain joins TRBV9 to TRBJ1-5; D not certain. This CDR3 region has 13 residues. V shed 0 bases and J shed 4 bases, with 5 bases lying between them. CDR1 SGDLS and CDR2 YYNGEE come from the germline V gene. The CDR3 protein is CASSVGQNQPQHF. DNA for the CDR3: TGTGCCAGCAGCGTAGGACAAAATCAGCCCCAGCATTTT.

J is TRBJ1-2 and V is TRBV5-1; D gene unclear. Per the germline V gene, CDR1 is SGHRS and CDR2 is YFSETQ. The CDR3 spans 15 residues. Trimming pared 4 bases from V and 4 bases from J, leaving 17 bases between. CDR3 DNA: TGCGCCAGCAGCCCACTCCAACAGACAAGCTATGGCTACACCTTC. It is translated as CASSPLQQTSYGYTF.

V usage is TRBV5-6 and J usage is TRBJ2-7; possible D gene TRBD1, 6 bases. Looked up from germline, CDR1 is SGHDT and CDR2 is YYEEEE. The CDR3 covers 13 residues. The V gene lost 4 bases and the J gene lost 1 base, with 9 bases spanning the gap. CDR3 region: CASSVDRSYEQYF. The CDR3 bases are TGTGCCAGCAGCGTAGACAGGTCCTACGAGCAGTACTTC.

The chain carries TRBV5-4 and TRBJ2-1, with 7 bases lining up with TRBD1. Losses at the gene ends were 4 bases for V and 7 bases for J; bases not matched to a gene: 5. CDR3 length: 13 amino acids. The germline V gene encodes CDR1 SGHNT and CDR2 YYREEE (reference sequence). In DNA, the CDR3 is TGTGCCAGCAGCCCTACAGGGGCAAATGAGCAGTTCTTC. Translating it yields CASSPTGANEQFF.

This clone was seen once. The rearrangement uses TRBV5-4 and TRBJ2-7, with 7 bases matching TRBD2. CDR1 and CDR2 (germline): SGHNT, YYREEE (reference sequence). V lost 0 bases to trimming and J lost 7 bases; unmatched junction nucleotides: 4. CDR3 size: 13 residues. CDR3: CASSLDSGTEQYF. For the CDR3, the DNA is TGTGCCAGCAGCTTGGACAGCGGGACGGAGCAGTACTTC.

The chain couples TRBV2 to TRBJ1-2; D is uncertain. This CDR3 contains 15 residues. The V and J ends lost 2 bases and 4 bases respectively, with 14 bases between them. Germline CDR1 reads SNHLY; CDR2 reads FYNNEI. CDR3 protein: CASSESSGGLYGYTF. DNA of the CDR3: TGTGCCAGCAGTGAATCTTCAGGTGGACTCTATGGCTACACCTTC.

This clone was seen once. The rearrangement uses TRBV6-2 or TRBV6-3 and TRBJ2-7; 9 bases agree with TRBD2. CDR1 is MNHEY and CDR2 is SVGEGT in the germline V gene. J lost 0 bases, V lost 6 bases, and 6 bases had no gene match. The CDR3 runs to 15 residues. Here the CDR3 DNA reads TGTGCCAGCAGCCGACTAGCGGACAGCTCCTACGAGCAGTACTTC. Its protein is CASSRLADSSYEQYF.

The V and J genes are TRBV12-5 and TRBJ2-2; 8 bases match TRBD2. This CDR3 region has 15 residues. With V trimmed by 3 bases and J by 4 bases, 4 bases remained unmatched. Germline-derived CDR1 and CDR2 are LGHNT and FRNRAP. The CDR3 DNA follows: TGTGCTAGTGGTTTCCCCGGGGGGGCCACCGGGGAGCTGTTTTTT. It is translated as CASGFPGGATGELFF.

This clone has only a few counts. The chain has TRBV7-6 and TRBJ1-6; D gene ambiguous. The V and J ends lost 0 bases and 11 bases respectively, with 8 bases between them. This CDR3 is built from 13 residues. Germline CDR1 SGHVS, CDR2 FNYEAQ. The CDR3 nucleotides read TGTGCCAGCAGCTTAGCTCCGTATGCACCCCTCCACTTT. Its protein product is CASSLAPYAPLHF.

CDR3 in amino acids: CASSQDGRGSTIPGNTIYF. CDR3 in DNA: TGCGCCAGCAGCCAAGATGGGAGGGGCAGTACCATTCCCGGAAACACCATATATTTT. The V call is TRBV4-1, the J call TRBJ1-3, with D maybe TRBD1 (5 bases). This CDR3 region has 19 residues. Germline CDR1 MGHRA, CDR2 YSYEKL. Trimming pared 0 bases from V and 4 bases from J, leaving 22 bases between.

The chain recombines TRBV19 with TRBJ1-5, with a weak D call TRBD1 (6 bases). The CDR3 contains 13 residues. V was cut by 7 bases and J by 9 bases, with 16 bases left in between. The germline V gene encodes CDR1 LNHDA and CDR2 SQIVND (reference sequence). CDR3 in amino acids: CASKLGAQGPQHF. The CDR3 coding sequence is TGTGCCAGTAAATTGGGGGCCCAGGGGCCCCAGCATTTT.

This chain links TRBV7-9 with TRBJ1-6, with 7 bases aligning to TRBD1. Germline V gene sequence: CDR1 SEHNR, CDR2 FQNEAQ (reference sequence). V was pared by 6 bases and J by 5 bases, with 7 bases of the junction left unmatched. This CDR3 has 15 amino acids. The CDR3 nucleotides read TGTGCCAGCAGGTGGCCGGGACAGAATAATTCACCCCTCCACTTT. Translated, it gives CASRWPGQNNSPLHF. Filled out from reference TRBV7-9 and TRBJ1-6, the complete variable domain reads DTGVSQNPRHKITKRGQNVTFRCDPISEHNRLYWYRQTLGQGPEFLTYFQNEAQLEKSRLLSDRFSAERPKGSFSTLEIQRTEQGDSAMYLCASRWPGQNNSPLHFGNGTRLTVT.

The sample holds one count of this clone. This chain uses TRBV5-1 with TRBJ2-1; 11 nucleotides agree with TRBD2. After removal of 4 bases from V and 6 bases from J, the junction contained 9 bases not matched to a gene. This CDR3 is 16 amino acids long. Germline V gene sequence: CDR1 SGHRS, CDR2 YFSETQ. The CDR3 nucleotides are TGCGCCAGCAGCGGGACATTAGCGGGGGGGCTCAATGAGCAGTTCTTC. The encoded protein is CASSGTLAGGLNEQFF.

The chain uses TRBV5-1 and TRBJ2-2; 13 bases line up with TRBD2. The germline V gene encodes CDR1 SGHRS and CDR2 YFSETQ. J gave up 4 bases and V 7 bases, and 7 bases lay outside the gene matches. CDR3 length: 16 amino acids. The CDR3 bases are TGCGCCAGCCGAACTAGCGGGGGGGCGAGCACCGGGGAGCTGTTTTTT. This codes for CASRTSGGASTGELFF. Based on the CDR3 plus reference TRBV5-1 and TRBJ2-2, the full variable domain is KAGVTQTPRYLIKTRGQQVTLSCSPISGHRSVSWYQQTPGQGLQFLFEYFSETQRNKGNFPGRFSGRQFSNSRSEMNVSTLELGDSALYLCASRTSGGASTGELFFGEGSRLTVL.

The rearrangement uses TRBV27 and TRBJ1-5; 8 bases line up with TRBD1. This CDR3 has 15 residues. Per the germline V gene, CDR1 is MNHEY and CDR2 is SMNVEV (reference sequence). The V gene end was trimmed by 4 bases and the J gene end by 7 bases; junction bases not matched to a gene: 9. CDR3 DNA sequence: TGTGCCAGCAGTTACGGGACAGGTTCAGGGCAGCCCCAGCATTTT. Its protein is CASSYGTGSGQPQHF.

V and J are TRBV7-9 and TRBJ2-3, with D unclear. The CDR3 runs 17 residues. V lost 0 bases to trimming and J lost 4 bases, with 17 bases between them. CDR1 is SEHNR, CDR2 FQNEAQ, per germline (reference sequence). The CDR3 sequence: CASSLAPVALPPDTQYF. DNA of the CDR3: TGTGCCAGCAGCTTAGCGCCTGTAGCCTTACCCCCAGATACGCAGTATTTT.

CDR3 nucleotides: TGCGCCAGCAGCCAAGATCGTAGGCGGGCCTCTTACAATGAGCAGTTCTTC. Its translation is CASSQDRRRASYNEQFF. The chain recombines TRBV4-3 with TRBJ2-1; the D gene is possibly TRBD2 (5 bases). The CDR3 has 17 amino acids. Germline lookup yields CDR1 LGHNA and CDR2 YSLEER. Trimming stripped 0 bases from V and 4 bases from J, with 16 bases between.

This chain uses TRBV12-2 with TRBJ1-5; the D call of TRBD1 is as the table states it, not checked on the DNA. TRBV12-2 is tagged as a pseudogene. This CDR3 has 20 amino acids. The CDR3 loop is CASRLRFSTGDAPQSQPQHF. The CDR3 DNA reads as TGTGCAAGTCGCTTACGGTTCTCGACAGGGGACGCGCCCCAAAGTCAGCCCCAGCATTTT.

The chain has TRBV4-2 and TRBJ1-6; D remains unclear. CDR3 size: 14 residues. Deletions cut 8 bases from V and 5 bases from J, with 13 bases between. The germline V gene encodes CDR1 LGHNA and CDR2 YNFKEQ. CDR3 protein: CASGKRTDNSPLHF. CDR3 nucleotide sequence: TGTGCCAGCGGTAAGAGAACGGATAATTCACCCCTCCACTTT.

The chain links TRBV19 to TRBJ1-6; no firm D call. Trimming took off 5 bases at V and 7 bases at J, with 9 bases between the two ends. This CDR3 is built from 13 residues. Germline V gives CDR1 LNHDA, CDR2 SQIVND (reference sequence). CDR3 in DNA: TGTGCCAGTAGTTCCTCACGGAATTCACCCCTCCACTTT. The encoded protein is CASSSSRNSPLHF.

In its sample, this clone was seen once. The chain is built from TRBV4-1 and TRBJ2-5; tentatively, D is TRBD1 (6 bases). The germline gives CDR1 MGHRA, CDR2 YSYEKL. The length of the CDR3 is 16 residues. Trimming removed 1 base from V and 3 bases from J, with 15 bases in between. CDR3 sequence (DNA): TGCGCCAGCAGCCAAGTGGGGGCAGGGGTCAAAGAGACCCAGTACTTC. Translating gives CASSQVGAGVKETQYF.

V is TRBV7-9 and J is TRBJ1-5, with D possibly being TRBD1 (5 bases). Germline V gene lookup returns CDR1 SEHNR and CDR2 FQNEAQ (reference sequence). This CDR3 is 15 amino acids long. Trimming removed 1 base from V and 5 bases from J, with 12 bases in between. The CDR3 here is CASSLEGLGHQPQHF. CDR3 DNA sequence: TGTGCCAGCAGCTTAGAAGGGTTGGGGCATCAGCCCCAGCATTTT.

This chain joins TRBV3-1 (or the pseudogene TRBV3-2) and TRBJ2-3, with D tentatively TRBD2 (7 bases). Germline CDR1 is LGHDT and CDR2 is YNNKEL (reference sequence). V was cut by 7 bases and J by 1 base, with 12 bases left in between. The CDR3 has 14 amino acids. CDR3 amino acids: CASNGGPGTDTQYF. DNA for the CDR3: TGTGCCAGCAACGGGGGGCCGGGCACAGATACGCAGTATTTT.

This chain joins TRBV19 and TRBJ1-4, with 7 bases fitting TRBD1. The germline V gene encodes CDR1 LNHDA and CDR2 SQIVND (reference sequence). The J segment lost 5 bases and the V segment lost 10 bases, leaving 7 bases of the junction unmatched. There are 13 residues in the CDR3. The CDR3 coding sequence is TGTGCCACACGCGGGACAGTGAATGAAAAACTGTTTTTT. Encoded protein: CATRGTVNEKLFF.

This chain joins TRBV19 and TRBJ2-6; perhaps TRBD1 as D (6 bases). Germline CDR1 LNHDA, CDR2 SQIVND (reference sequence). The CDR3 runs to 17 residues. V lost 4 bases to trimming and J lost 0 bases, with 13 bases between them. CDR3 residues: CASSSVTGPSGANVLTF. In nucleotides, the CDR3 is TGTGCCAGTAGTAGTGTGACAGGTCCCTCTGGGGCCAACGTCCTGACTTTC.

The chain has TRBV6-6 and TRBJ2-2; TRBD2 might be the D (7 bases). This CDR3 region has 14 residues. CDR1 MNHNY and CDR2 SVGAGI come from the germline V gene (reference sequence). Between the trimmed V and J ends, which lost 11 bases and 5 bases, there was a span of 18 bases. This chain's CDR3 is CALGRGGGTGELFF. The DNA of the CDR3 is TGTGCCCTAGGCCGAGGGGGGGGAACCGGGGAGCTGTTTTTT.